Presented here are 29 T cell receptor beta chains from one specimen sequenced in a study of blood T cell repertoires in COVID-19. The table came from immunoSEQ multiplex PCR; TCRdb's copy has only in-frame clones and leaves some out. The sample gives about 140,000 clones, around nine tenths of which show up once; about 10% is in the top ten. Material: peripheral blood. All receptors come from a man aged 60 to 69 with active or convalescent COVID-19.

The V and J genes are TRBV29-1 and TRBJ1-1; 8 bases match TRBD1. This CDR3 contains 13 residues. Germline CDR1 and CDR2: SQVTM and ANQGSEA. The ends lost 0 bases at V and 4 bases at J; junction bases unmatched: 1. CDR3 sequence (DNA): TGCAGCGTTGAAGACAGGGGGCGCACTGAAGCTTTCTTT. Protein sequence: CSVEDRGRTEAFF.

Turning to this clone: Relative to the germline gene, one junction end is altered; a read error may explain this. The rearrangement uses TRBV6-1 and TRBJ2-7; TRBD2 might be the D (6 bases). The CDR3 extends over 14 amino acids. Germline V gene data show CDR1 as MNHNS and CDR2 as SASEGT. CDR3 in DNA: TGTGCCAGCAGTGAAATGTGGGCCGGGCGGGGACGTCGCTTC. It specifies CASSEMWAGRGRRF.

The J gene is TRBJ2-1, the V gene TRBV6-6, with D unresolved. The length of the CDR3 is 15 residues. V shed 5 bases and J shed 0 bases, with 11 bases lying between them. Germline CDR1 is MNHNY and CDR2 is SVGAGI (reference sequence). CDR3 sequence: CASSQSRSSYNEQFF. The CDR3, as DNA: TGTGCCAGCAGTCAAAGTCGGAGCTCCTACAATGAGCAGTTCTTC.

This rearrangement joins TRBV3-1 (or the pseudogene TRBV3-2) to TRBJ2-7; 7 bases are shared with TRBD2. Per the germline V gene, CDR1 is LGHDT and CDR2 is YNNKEL (reference sequence). CDR3 size: 16 residues. V lost 0 bases to trimming and J lost 4 bases; unmatched junction nucleotides: 9. CDR3 protein: CASSQDGGEGSYEQYF. DNA of the CDR3: TGTGCCAGCAGCCAAGATGGGGGGGAGGGCTCGTACGAGCAGTACTTC.

This sequence joins TRBV28 and TRBJ2-7; D is undetermined. CDR1 and CDR2 (germline): MDHEN, SYDVKM. The CDR3 consists of 10 residues. Trimming took off 8 bases at V and 7 bases at J, with 9 bases between the two ends. CDR3 bases: TGTGCCAGCTATGACAAGGAGCAGTACTTC. It encodes CASYDKEQYF.

This clone appeared a few times. The chain joins TRBV6-2 or TRBV6-3 to TRBJ2-1, with TRBD1 matching over 8 bases. The CDR3 length is 16 residues. The V gene's germline CDR1 is MNHEY and CDR2 SVGEGT. J gave up 4 bases and V 4 bases, and 9 bases lay outside the gene matches. CDR3 DNA: TGTGCCAGCAGTTCCCCGACAGGGGTGAGGTACAATGAGCAGTTCTTC. Protein sequence: CASSSPTGVRYNEQFF.

The chain couples TRBV3-1 (or the pseudogene TRBV3-2) to TRBJ2-7; D is perhaps TRBD1 (6 bases). The germline gives CDR1 LGHDT, CDR2 YNNKEL (reference sequence). The CDR3 covers 13 residues. With 4 bases removed from V and 6 bases from J, the gap between germline ends came to 13 bases. The DNA for the CDR3 is TGTGCCAGCAGCCGCCCAACAGGGTCCGAGCAGTACTTC. It encodes CASSRPTGSEQYF.

The chain carries TRBV7-2 and TRBJ1-1, with D possibly being TRBD1 (6 bases). The CDR3 is 14 amino acids. With 4 bases removed from V and 1 base from J, the gap between germline ends came to 10 bases. Looked up from germline, CDR1 is SGHTA and CDR2 is FQGNSA. The CDR3 here is CASSSTGRNTEAFF. CDR3 coding DNA: TGTGCCAGCAGCTCGACAGGAAGGAACACTGAAGCTTTCTTT. Full variable domain (missing parts from reference TRBV7-2 and TRBJ1-1): GAGVSQSPSNKVTEKGKDVELRCDPISGHTALYWYRQSLGQGLEFLIYFQGNSAPDKSGLPSDRFSAERTGGSVSTLTIQRTQQEDSAVYLCASSSTGRNTEAFFGQGTRLTVV.

The chain carries TRBV6-5 and TRBJ1-2, with D unclear. The CDR3 runs to 14 residues. V was trimmed by 6 bases and J by 1 base, leaving 12 bases between them. CDR1 is MNHEY, CDR2 SVGAGI, per germline. This chain's CDR3 is CASRNPTDNYGYTF. The CDR3 DNA is TGTGCCAGCAGAAACCCGACTGATAACTATGGCTACACCTTC.

For this clone: This sample also contains other DNA sequences that code for the same CDR3. This rearrangement joins TRBV5-6 to TRBJ2-1, with TRBD2 matching 14 bases. Trimming cost V 4 bases and J 7 bases; bases outside gene matches: 4. This CDR3 has 15 residues. Germline CDR1 reads SGHDT; CDR2 reads YYEEEE. In DNA form, the CDR3 reads TGTGCCAGCAGCGGCGGGACTAGCGGGAGAAATGAGCAGTTCTTC. It is translated as CASSGGTSGRNEQFF.

The genes are TRBV29-1 and TRBJ2-4, with a possible D match to TRBD2 (5 bases). Germline loops: CDR1 SQVTM, CDR2 ANQGSEA. The CDR3 has 12 amino acids. V lost 2 bases and J lost 10, with 12 bases in between. CDR3 bases: TGCAGCGTTGAATCCAGCGGAGAGATTCAGTACTTC. This gives the protein CSVESSGEIQYF.

The chain is built from TRBV6-1 and TRBJ2-5, with TRBD1 identical over 10 bases. The CDR3 spans 17 residues. V was clipped by 1 base and J by 4 bases; unmatched bases: 9. CDR1 and CDR2 (germline): MNHNS, SASEGT. CDR3: CASSEGDRGSAVETQYF. The CDR3 DNA reads as TGTGCCAGCAGTGAAGGGGACAGGGGATCGGCGGTAGAGACCCAGTACTTC.

This sequence joins TRBV6-5 and TRBJ1-5; D may be TRBD1 (6 bases). Per germline, CDR1 MNHEY and CDR2 SVGAGI. This CDR3 spans 15 amino acids. V was shortened by 5 bases and J by 4 bases, with 15 bases between the two germline ends. Written as DNA, the CDR3 is TGTGCCAGCAGTACGAAGACAGGACCGAATCAGCCCCAGCATTTT. It specifies CASSTKTGPNQPQHF.

J is TRBJ1-3 and V is TRBV4-2; no definite D call. CDR1 is LGHNA and CDR2 is YNFKEQ in the germline V gene. CDR3 size: 15 residues. Trimming removed 0 bases from V and 8 bases from J, with 14 bases in between. CDR3 in DNA: TGTGCCAGCAGCCAAGATGGCACGGGTCAAGACACCATATATTTT. It is translated as CASSQDGTGQDTIYF.

The rearrangement joins TRBV5-8 to TRBJ1-5; no definite D call. The CDR3 is 14 amino acids. V was cut by 1 base and J by 2 bases, with 7 bases left in between. CDR1 and CDR2 from the germline V gene are SGHTS and YDEGEE. The chain's CDR3 is CASSLTRGNQPQHF. CDR3 sequence (DNA): TGTGCCAGCAGCTTGACGAGAGGCAATCAGCCCCAGCATTTT.

Points on this clone: The junction departs from germline at one end; a sequencing error may be responsible. This rearrangement joins TRBV12-3 or TRBV12-4 to TRBJ1-4, with 11 bases identical to TRBD1. This CDR3 is 12 amino acids long. This chain's CDR3 is CASSPGQGARNF. The CDR3 DNA reads as TGTGCCAGCAGTCCAGGACAGGGGGCGAGGAATTTT.

The chain links TRBV20-1 to TRBJ1-5; no firm D call. The germline gives CDR1 DFQATT, CDR2 SNEGSKA (reference sequence). Trimming took 3 bases from V and 3 from J, leaving 12 bases between them. This CDR3 has 14 amino acids. DNA for the CDR3: TGCAGTGCTAGTGAGTTGGCCAACAATCAGCCCCAGCATTTT. Its protein product is CSASELANNQPQHF.

This chain links TRBV6-6 with TRBJ2-7, with 13 positions matching TRBD2. V dropped 5 bases and J dropped 1; count of bases not matched to a gene: 5. CDR1 and CDR2 from the germline V gene are MNHNY and SVGAGI (reference sequence). The length of the CDR3 is 16 residues. The CDR3 is CASSPRLAGGSYEQYF. The DNA of the CDR3 is TGTGCCAGCAGTCCCCGACTAGCGGGAGGTTCCTACGAGCAGTACTTC.

This clone was counted once. This rearrangement joins TRBV4-3 to TRBJ2-3; tentative D call: TRBD1 (7 bases). Trimming stripped 4 bases from V and 0 bases from J, with 14 bases between. Germline V lookup: CDR1 LGHNA, CDR2 YSLEER. The CDR3 is 16 amino acids. The DNA for the CDR3 is TGCGCCAGCAGCCCCCAGGGGGGCAGTAGCACAGATACGCAGTATTTT. It translates to CASSPQGGSSTDTQYF.

This clone has only one observation. The V call is TRBV28, the J call TRBJ2-2; D might be TRBD1 (5 bases). The V gene lost 3 bases and the J gene lost 4 bases, with 9 bases spanning the gap. CDR1 is MDHEN, CDR2 SYDVKM, per germline. The CDR3 spans 14 residues. DNA of the CDR3: TGTGCCAGCAGTTTCAATCAGGGCACCGGGGAGCTGTTTTTT. This sequence encodes CASSFNQGTGELFF.

The V and J genes are TRBV5-8 and TRBJ2-1; D is possibly TRBD1 (5 bases). Germline V lookup: CDR1 SGHTS, CDR2 YDEGEE. The CDR3 length is 13 residues. Between the trimmed V and J ends, which lost 4 bases and 7 bases, there was a span of 12 bases. Here the CDR3 DNA reads TGTGCCAGCAGCAGGGGATTGGGGAATGAGCAGTTCTTC. Translating gives CASSRGLGNEQFF.

The table lists this clone with many counts. The chain combines TRBV15 with TRBJ2-1; D unresolved. Germline values: CDR1 LNHNV, CDR2 YYDKDF (reference sequence). V lost 0 bases, J lost 10 bases, and 13 bases lay in between. The CDR3 contains 14 residues. The CDR3, as DNA: TGTGCCACCAGCAGAGATCGAAGCCGCCGGGAGCAGTTCTTC. Protein: CATSRDRSRREQFF.

This clone was seen only a few times. The rearrangement links TRBV6-5 to TRBJ2-7; TRBD1 aligns across 10 bases. The CDR3 length is 14 residues. Germline CDR1 reads MNHEY; CDR2 reads SVGAGI. The V and J ends lost 7 bases and 6 bases, in that order; junction bases with no gene match: 9. The DNA for the CDR3 is TGTGCCAGCACATCCACCGGGACAGGGGCCGAGCAGTACTTC. It codes for CASTSTGTGAEQYF.

This chain links TRBV5-4 with TRBJ2-1; D perhaps matches TRBD1 (5 bases). Trimming left V 0 bases short and J 9 bases short, with 13 bases between. The CDR3 runs to 14 residues. Looked up from germline, CDR1 is SGHNT and CDR2 is YYREEE (reference sequence). CDR3 coding DNA: TGTGCCAGCAGCTTGGGGCAGGGCGGTGGTGAGCAGTTCTTC. It yields the protein CASSLGQGGGEQFF.

This chain connects TRBV29-1 to TRBJ1-5, with 7 bases matching TRBD1. Looked up from germline, CDR1 is SQVTM and CDR2 is ANQGSEA. The CDR3 is made up of 13 amino acids. V lost 6 bases and J lost 5; bases outside the gene matches: 7. CDR3 DNA sequence: TGCAGCGTCTCCCTAGGACAGGATCAGCCCCAGCATTTT. Amino acid sequence: CSVSLGQDQPQHF.

The gene calls are TRBV5-1 and TRBJ2-1; maybe TRBD2 (5 bases). The CDR3 has 13 amino acids. V lost 1 base and J 8 bases, leaving 10 bases between the germline ends. Germline CDR1 and CDR2: SGHRS and YFSETQ. The CDR3 DNA follows: TGCGCCAGCAGCTTGCCTAGCTTCTATGAGCAGTTCTTC. Translation gives CASSLPSFYEQFF. The full variable domain, rest sourced from reference TRBV5-1 and TRBJ2-1, is KAGVTQTPRYLIKTRGQQVTLSCSPISGHRSVSWYQQTPGQGLQFLFEYFSETQRNKGNFPGRFSGRQFSNSRSEMNVSTLELGDSALYLCASSLPSFYEQFFGPGTRLTVL.

This clone was observed a handful of times. The V and J genes are TRBV7-2 and TRBJ1-1, with D maybe TRBD1 (5 bases). The germline V gene has CDR1 SGHTA and CDR2 FQGNSA. The CDR3 has 13 residues. Trimming took 5 bases from V and 4 from J, leaving 11 bases between them. The CDR3 nucleotides read TGTGCCAGCAGCGAAGTCGGGGGCACTGAAGCTTTCTTT. This sequence encodes CASSEVGGTEAFF.

V and J are TRBV7-3 and TRBJ1-6, with D perhaps TRBD1 (5 bases). The CDR3 spans 18 residues. Trimming stripped 1 base from V and 0 bases from J, with 13 bases between. The germline gives CDR1 SGHTA, CDR2 FQGTGA. The CDR3 here is CASSLKGQTSSYNSPLHF. The CDR3 region has the DNA TGTGCCAGCAGCTTAAAGGGGCAGACAAGCTCCTATAATTCACCCCTCCACTTT.

The chain is built from TRBV3-1 (or the pseudogene TRBV3-2) and TRBJ1-3, with 7 nucleotides matching TRBD1. Looked up from germline, CDR1 is LGHDT and CDR2 is YNNKEL (reference sequence). This CDR3 is 17 amino acids long. With 2 bases clipped from V and 0 bases from J, the junction kept 7 bases outside the gene matches. CDR3 sequence: CASSQSDRRVSGNTIYF. In nucleotides, the CDR3 is TGTGCCAGCAGCCAATCGGACAGGAGAGTCTCTGGAAACACCATATATTTT.